These T cell receptor beta chains were read from a single sample in a study of T cell clusters in autoimmune cytopenias. TCRdb re-called the multiplex PCR reads and gives one entry per CDR3 protein, without DNA. Its listing shows 6,500 to 8,500 distinct CDR3 sequences. Sequencing used peripheral blood. The receptors here all came from a human donor with an autoimmune cytopenia or autoimmune hepatitis (not recorded which). The CDR3 runs from the conserved cysteine through the conserved F or W. For some rows the clone size is stated as once, few or many, or as a class when expanded; others skip it.

CDR3 length,V gene,clone size,J gene,CDR3 protein
17,TRBV18,-,TRBJ2-1,CASSPPAGNRPNNEQFF
12,TRBV10-1,-,TRBJ1-1,CASSRTGGEAFF
14,TRBV18,medium-sized,TRBJ1-2,CASSPPYRIGGYTF
16,TRBV12-3/TRBV12-4,-,TRBJ2-3,CASSGTGTGKGDTQYF
14,TRBV6-6,medium-sized,TRBJ1-2,CASRETGVWYGYTF
16,TRBV24-1,-,TRBJ1-4,CATSDPTGPSGEKLFF
14,TRBV6-5,-,TRBJ2-7,CASSSQGPRGEQYF
15,TRBV5-4,-,TRBJ1-5,CASSLGTDSNQPQHF
12,TRBV29-1,medium-sized,TRBJ2-3,CSARSSTDTQYF
13,TRBV15,medium-sized,TRBJ2-7,CATSRQRSYEQYF
14,TRBV15,medium-sized,TRBJ2-7,CATSRDRHSYEQYF
13,TRBV30,-,TRBJ1-1,CAWSSGFYTEAFF
15,TRBV13,-,TRBJ1-1,CASSSSQSMNTEAFF
14,TRBV20-1,-,TRBJ1-5,CSARDSRGDQPQHF
16,TRBV6-5,medium-sized,TRBJ2-1,CASSFGHTQRGNEQFF
14,TRBV6-1,-,TRBJ2-4,CASSEAGTWNIQYF
19,TRBV12-3/TRBV12-4,-,TRBJ2-5,CASSFVFLAERGGPETQYF
15,TRBV13,-,TRBJ2-3,CASRAQGGPSDTQYF
12,TRBV5-5,medium-sized,TRBJ1-2,CASSLGEGGYTF
12,TRBV24-1,medium-sized,TRBJ1-2,CATSDPDEKHTF
15,TRBV5-5,medium-sized,TRBJ2-1,CASSFRVAPRGEQFF
17,TRBV18,medium-sized,TRBJ1-5,CASSPGQGLRSNQPQHF
13,TRBV20-1,-,TRBJ2-6,CSAMSTGANVLTF
16,TRBV30,-,TRBJ2-2,CAWSLGGGANTGELFF
14,TRBV19,medium-sized,TRBJ2-2,CASTTSGSTGELFF
14,TRBV18,-,TRBJ2-5,CASSPGALEETQYF
13,TRBV18,medium-sized,TRBJ1-2,CASSPSTVYGYTF
15,TRBV7-7,-,TRBJ2-1,CASSLGLAGNNEQFF
16,TRBV7-9,-,TRBJ2-1,CASSDPRGAPGYEQFF
15,TRBV20-1,-,TRBJ2-6,CSARDRVSGANVLTF
14,TRBV6-1,medium-sized,TRBJ2-6,CASGGRSGANVLTF
17,TRBV6-5,medium-sized,TRBJ2-7,CASSEARGAGSSYEQYF
15,TRBV27,medium-sized,TRBJ2-3,CASSAGLAGRDTQYF
14,TRBV12-3/TRBV12-4,-,TRBJ1-1,CASSINRANTEAFF
15,TRBV6-1,-,TRBJ2-7,CASSPYVTGSYEQYF
13,TRBV20-1,-,TRBJ2-7,CSALRGLVYEQYF
16,TRBV15,-,TRBJ2-1,CATSRDIAGWPSQQFF
13,TRBV5-1,-,TRBJ2-2,CASSLVNTGELFF
12,TRBV12-3/TRBV12-4,-,TRBJ2-1,CASSKAGSEQFF
14,TRBV6-4,-,TRBJ2-2,CASSAGTSVGELFF
15,TRBV19,-,TRBJ1-1,CASTTAATRSTEAFF
12,TRBV6-1,-,TRBJ1-1,CAISKLDTEAFF
15,TRBV19,medium-sized,TRBJ2-7,CASTATGGPTYEQYF
12,TRBV12-3/TRBV12-4,medium-sized,TRBJ1-5,CASSYQNQPQHF
15,TRBV19,medium-sized,TRBJ2-5,CASSPREQHGETQYF
14,TRBV19,-,TRBJ1-4,CASSMASSNEKLFF
16,TRBV6-1,-,TRBJ1-5,CASSRTGGLINQPQHF
14,TRBV18,medium-sized,TRBJ2-7,CASSPQGSGTEQYF
15,TRBV12-3/TRBV12-4,medium-sized,TRBJ1-5,CASSPRTGRDQPQHF
14,TRBV27,medium-sized,TRBJ1-6,CASSRQGPNSPLHF
15,TRBV29-1,medium-sized,TRBJ2-3,CSVVKGSHSTDTQYF
14,TRBV25-1,-,TRBJ1-2,CASRRNGENYGYTF
13,TRBV7-2,-,TRBJ1-5,CASSLSHNQPQHF
13,TRBV30,medium-sized,TRBJ1-5,CAYKGAGNQPQHF
14,TRBV10-3,-,TRBJ1-2,CAISQRDGNYGYTF